One T cell receptor (beta chain) is described in this entry. RNA transcripts yielded amplified TCR beta CDR3 regions. With the HTBI primer set, the TCR CDR3 went through a first round of RT-PCR. TCRdb reprocessed the multiplex PCR reads via MiXCR and lists one record per CDR3 protein. The sample includes roughly 500,000 distinct CDR3 sequences, roughly a quarter of them seen just once. This sample is part of a study of T cells in Graves' hyperthyroidism and ophthalmopathy. Looked up from germline, CDR1 is LNHNV and CDR2 is YYDKDF (reference sequence). V was cut by 0 bases and J by 4 bases, with 3 bases left in between. The CDR3 runs to 12 residues.

This chain connects TRBV15 to TRBJ2-5; D not resolved. The TCR was taken from a woman in her twenties or thirties with Graves' ophthalmopathy. The specimen was blood. CDR3 sequence reads: CATSREIETQYF. In DNA, the CDR3 is TGTGCCACCAGCAGAGAGATAGAGACCCAGTACTTC.